This record covers a single TCR beta chain. This sample was taken from a study of OX40 agonist ivuxolimab in advanced cancers. Generated by immunoSEQ multiplex PCR, the TCRdb table keeps only in-frame clones and is missing some. The profile shows more than 70,000 clones, more than 75% of them singletons. CDR3 length: 15 amino acids. Germline loops: CDR1 LGHNA, CDR2 YNFKEQ. Trimming cost V 1 base and J 4 bases; bases outside gene matches: 2. The rearrangement uses TRBV4-2 and TRBJ2-7, with 12 bases identical to TRBD2. The specimen comprised CD4+ or CD8+ T cells sorted from blood, sampled in a trial of the OX40 agonist ivuxolimab. This sequence was found in an adult with an advanced solid tumor such as melanoma, head and neck, liver or kidney cancer. In DNA, the CDR3 is TGTGCCAGCAGCCAAGGGGGGACTAGCGGGTACGAGCAGTACTTC. It is translated as CASSQGGTSGYEQYF.